This TCR beta chain emerged from a study of blood T cell repertoires in COVID-19. Study-wide background: Spain, Italy and the United States supplied samples that represented acute and convalescent COVID-19. The analysed material was cDNA or gDNA that came from T cells, B-cell-depleted T cells, or PBMCs.

In the original workflow: From reference gene primer amplification, estimates of nucleated cell counts were derived. Sequencing was performed with immunoSEQ multiplex PCR; in TCRdb, only in-frame clones are kept and a portion is missing. The DNA was the basis for D and trimming; V, J and clone size are from that table. Of approximately 160,000 clones listed, roughly 71% are singletons. V was cut by 2 bases and J by 2 bases, with 15 bases left in between. CDR1 and CDR2 from the germline V gene are LGHDT and YNNKEL (reference sequence). CDR3 size: 16 residues. The V call is TRBV3-1 (or the pseudogene TRBV3-2), the J call TRBJ2-5, with D possibly being TRBD1 (7 bases). The TCR sequence derives from a woman older than 75 with acute or convalescent COVID-19. Sample: peripheral blood. The CDR3 nucleotides read TGTGCCAGCAGCCAATGGACCCCAGGGGGGCAAGAGACCCAGTACTTC. Residues: CASSQWTPGGQETQYF.